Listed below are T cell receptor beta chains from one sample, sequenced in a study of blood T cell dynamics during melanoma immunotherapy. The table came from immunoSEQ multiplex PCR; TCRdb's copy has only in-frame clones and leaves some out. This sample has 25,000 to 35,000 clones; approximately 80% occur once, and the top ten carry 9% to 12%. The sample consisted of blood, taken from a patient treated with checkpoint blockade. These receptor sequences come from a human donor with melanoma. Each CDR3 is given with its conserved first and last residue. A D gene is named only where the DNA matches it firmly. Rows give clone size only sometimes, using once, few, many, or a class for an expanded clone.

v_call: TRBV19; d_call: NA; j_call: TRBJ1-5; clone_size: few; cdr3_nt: TGTGCCAGTAGTAGGCAGGGAAATCAGCCCCAGCATTTT; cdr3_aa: CASSRQGNQPQHF
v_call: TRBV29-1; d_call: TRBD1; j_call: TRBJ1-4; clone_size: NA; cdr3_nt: TGCAGCGTTCGGACAGGGGTTGAAAAACTGTTTTTT; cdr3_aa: CSVRTGVEKLFF
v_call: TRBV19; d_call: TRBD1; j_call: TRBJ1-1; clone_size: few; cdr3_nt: TGTGCCAGTAGTCCCCTTGACAGGGTTGCAGGGACTGAAGCTTTCTTT; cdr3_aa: CASSPLDRVAGTEAFF
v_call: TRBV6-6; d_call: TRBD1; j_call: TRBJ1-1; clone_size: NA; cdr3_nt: TGTGCCAGCAGTTACCTTCGGACAGGGAACACTGAAGCTTTCTTT; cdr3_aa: CASSYLRTGNTEAFF
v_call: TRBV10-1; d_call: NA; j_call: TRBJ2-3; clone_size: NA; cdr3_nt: TGCGCCAGCAGCGGGGCGGGACGGCTTAATACAGATACGCAGTATTTT; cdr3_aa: CASSGAGRLNTDTQYF
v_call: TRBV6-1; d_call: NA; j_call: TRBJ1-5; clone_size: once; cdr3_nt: TGTGCCAGCAGCTCAGAGAAGGGTCTCGGGGTGCCCCAGCATTTT; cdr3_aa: CASSSEKGLGVPQHF
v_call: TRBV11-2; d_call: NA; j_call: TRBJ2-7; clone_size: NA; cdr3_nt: TGTGCCAGCAGCTTAGGACATGCCTACGAGCAGTACTTC; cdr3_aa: CASSLGHAYEQYF
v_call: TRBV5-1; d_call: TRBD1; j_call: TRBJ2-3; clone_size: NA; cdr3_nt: TGCGCCAGCAGCTTACAGGGGCCAGATACGCAGTATTTT; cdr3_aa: CASSLQGPDTQYF
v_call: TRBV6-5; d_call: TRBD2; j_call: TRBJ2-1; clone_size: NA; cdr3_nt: TGTGCCAGCAAACTAAGGCTAGCGGGCTACAATGAGCAGTTCTTC; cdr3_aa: CASKLRLAGYNEQFF
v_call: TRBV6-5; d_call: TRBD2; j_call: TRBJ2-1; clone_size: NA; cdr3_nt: TGTGCCAGCAGTTACGTCGCGGGAGGTAACAATGAGCAGTTCTTC; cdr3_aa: CASSYVAGGNNEQFF
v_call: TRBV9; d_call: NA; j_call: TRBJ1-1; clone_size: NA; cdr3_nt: TGTGCCAGCAGCCGGGGGTCGGGGTCTGAAGCTTTCTTT; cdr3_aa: CASSRGSGSEAFF